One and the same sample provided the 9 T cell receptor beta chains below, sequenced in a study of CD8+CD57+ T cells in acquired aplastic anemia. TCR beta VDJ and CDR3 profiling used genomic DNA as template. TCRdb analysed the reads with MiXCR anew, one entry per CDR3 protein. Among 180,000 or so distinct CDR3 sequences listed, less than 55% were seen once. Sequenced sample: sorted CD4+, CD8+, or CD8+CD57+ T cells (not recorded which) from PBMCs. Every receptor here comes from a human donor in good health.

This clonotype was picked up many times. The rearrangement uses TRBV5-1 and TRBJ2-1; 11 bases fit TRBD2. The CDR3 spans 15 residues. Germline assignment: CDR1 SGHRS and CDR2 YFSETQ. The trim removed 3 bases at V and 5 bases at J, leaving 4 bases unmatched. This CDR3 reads CASSWIAGGNNEQFF. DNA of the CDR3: TGCGCCAGCAGCTGGATAGCGGGAGGGAACAATGAGCAGTTCTTC.

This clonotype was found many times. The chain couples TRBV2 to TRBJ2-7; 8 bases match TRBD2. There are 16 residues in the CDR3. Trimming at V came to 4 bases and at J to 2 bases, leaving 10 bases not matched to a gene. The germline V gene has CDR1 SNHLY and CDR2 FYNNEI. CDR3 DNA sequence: TGTGCCAGCAGTGCCGACACTAGCGGAACAACCTACGAGCAGTACTTC. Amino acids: CASSADTSGTTYEQYF.

In DNA, the CDR3 is TGTGCCAGTAGTCCTTGGACAGGGGGAACTGAAGCTTTCTTT. Its translation: CASSPWTGGTEAFF. The chain is built from TRBV19 and TRBJ1-1; 10 bases map to TRBD1. The CDR3 is 14 amino acids. Germline V gene lookup returns CDR1 LNHDA and CDR2 SQIVND (reference sequence). V shed 5 bases, J shed 5 bases, and the junction held 5 bases outside the gene matches. Combining the CDR3 with reference TRBV19 and TRBJ1-1 gives the whole variable domain DGGITQSPKYLFRKEGQNVTLSCEQNLNHDAMYWYRQDPGQGLRLIYYSQIVNDFQKGDIAEGYSVSREKKESFPLTVTSAQKNPTAFYLCASSPWTGGTEAFFGQGTRLTVV.

DNA for the CDR3: TGTGCCACCAGCAGAGATCAGGGACCCTACGAGCAGTACTTC. It specifies CATSRDQGPYEQYF. The genes are TRBV15 and TRBJ2-7, with D tentatively TRBD1 or TRBD2 (5 bases each). The CDR3 has 14 residues. V lost 0 bases, J lost 2 bases, and 8 bases lay in between. Germline CDR1 and CDR2: LNHNV and YYDKDF (reference sequence).

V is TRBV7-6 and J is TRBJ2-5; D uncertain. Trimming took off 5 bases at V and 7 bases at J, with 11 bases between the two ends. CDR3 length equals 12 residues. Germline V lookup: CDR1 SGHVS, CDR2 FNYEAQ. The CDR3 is CASSPNLLTQYF. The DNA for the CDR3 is TGTGCCAGCAGCCCCAACTTGTTGACCCAGTACTTC.

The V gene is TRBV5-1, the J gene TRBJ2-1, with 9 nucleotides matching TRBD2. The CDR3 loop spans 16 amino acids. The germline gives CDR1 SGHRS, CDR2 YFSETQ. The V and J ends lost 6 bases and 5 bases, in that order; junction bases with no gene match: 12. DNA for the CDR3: TGCGCCAGCAATTTCCTAGCGGGGAACTGGAACAATGAGCAGTTCTTC. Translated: CASNFLAGNWNNEQFF.

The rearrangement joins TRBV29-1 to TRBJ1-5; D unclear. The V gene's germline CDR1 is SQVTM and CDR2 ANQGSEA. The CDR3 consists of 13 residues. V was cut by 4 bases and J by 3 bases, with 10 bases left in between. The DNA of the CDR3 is TGCAGCGTTGTTTATCACCCCAATCAGCCCCAGCATTTT. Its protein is CSVVYHPNQPQHF. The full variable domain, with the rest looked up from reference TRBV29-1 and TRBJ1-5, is SAVISQKPSRDICQRGTSLTIQCQVDSQVTMMFWYRQQPGQSLTLIATANQGSEATYESGFVIDKFPISRPNLTFSTLTVSNMSPEDSSIYLCSVVYHPNQPQHFGDGTRLSIL.

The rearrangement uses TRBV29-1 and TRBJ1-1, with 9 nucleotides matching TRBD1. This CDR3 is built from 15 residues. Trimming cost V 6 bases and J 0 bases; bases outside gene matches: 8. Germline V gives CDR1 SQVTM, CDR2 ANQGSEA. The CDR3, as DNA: TGCAGCGTCGATGACAGGGGGTTCCTGAACACTGAAGCTTTCTTT. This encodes CSVDDRGFLNTEAFF.

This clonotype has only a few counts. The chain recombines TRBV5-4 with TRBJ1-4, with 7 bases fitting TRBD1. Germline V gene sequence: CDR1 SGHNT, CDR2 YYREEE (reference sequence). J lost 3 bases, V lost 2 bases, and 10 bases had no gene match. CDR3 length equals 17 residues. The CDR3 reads CASSLGRGHLANEKLFF. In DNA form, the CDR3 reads TGTGCCAGCAGCTTAGGAAGGGGGCATTTGGCTAATGAAAAACTGTTTTTT.